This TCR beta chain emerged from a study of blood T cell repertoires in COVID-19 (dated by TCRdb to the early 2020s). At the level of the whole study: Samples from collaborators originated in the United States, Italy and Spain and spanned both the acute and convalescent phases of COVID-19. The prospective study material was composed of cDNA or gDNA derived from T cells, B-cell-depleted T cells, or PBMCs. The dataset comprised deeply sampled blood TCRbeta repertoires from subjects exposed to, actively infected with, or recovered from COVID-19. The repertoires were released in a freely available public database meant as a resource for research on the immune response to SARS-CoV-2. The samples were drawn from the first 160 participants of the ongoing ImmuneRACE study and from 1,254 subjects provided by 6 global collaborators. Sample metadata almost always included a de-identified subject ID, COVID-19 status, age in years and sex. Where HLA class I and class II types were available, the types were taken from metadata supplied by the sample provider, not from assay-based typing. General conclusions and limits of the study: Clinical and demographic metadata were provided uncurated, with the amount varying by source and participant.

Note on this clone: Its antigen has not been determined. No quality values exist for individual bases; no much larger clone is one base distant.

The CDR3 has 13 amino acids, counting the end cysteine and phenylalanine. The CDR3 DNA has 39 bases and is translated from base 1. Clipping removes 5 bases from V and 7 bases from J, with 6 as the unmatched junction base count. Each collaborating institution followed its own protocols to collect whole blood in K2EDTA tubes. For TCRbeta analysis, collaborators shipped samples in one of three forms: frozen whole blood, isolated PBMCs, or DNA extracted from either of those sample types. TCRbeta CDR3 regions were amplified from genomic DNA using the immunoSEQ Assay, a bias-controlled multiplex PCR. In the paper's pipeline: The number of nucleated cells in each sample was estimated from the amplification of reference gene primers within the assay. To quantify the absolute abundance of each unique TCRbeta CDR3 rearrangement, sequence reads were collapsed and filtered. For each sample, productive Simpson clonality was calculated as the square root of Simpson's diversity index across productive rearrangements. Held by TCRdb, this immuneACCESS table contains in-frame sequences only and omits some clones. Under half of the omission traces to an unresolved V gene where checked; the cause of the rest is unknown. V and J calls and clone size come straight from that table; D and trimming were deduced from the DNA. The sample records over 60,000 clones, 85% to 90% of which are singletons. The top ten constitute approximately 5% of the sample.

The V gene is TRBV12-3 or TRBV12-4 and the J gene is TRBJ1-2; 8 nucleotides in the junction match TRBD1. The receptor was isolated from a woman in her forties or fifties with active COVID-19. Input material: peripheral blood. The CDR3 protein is CASSLDRAAGYTF. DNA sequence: TGTGCCAGCAGTCTGGACAGGGCGGCTGGCTACACCTTC.